This T cell receptor beta chain was obtained from a study of blood T cell repertoires in COVID-19. Data came from immunoSEQ multiplex PCR; TCRdb stores just in-frame clones and leaves some out. The sample contains approximately 150,000 clones, approximately 90% of which appear only once. The CDR3 loop spans 12 amino acids. The trim removed 5 bases at V and 10 bases at J, leaving 4 bases unmatched. CDR1 MNHEY and CDR2 SMNVEV come from the germline V gene (reference sequence). The clonotype was recovered from a woman aged 35 to 49 who had been exposed to COVID-19. The sequencing input was PBMCs or T cells enriched from blood (not recorded which). V is TRBV27 and J is TRBJ1-1; 10 bases map to TRBD1. Here the CDR3 reads CASSPDRGRAFF. The CDR3 bases are TGTGCCAGCAGTCCGGACAGGGGGAGAGCTTTCTTT.